The 26 T cell receptor beta chains presented below share a single source sample, sequenced in a study of blood T cell repertoires in COVID-19. TCRdb keeps only in-frame clones here, not all; method: immunoSEQ multiplex PCR. The sample lists roughly 330,000 clones; about 89% were seen once. The sample was peripheral blood. Every receptor here comes from a man aged 18 to 30 who had recovered from COVID-19.

The chain has TRBV10-3 and TRBJ2-7; D might be TRBD1 (5 bases). CDR1 is ENHRY and CDR2 is SYGVKD in the germline V gene. The CDR3 runs to 15 residues. V dropped 2 bases and J dropped 1 base, with 12 bases sitting between them. CDR3 sequence reads: CAISETRAHSYEQYF. CDR3 in DNA: TGTGCCATCAGTGAGACCAGGGCCCATTCCTACGAGCAGTACTTC.

The chain has TRBV19 and TRBJ2-3; D might be TRBD2 (5 bases). This CDR3 has 13 amino acids. With 5 bases removed from V and 9 bases from J, the gap between germline ends came to 15 bases. Germline V CDR1 and CDR2: LNHDA, SQIVND (reference sequence). The CDR3 sequence is CASSPRLIETQYF. The CDR3 DNA is TGTGCCAGTAGTCCTCGACTAATTGAGACGCAGTATTTT. The whole variable domain, remainder taken from reference TRBV19 and TRBJ2-3, is DGGITQSPKYLFRKEGQNVTLSCEQNLNHDAMYWYRQDPGQGLRLIYYSQIVNDFQKGDIAEGYSVSREKKESFPLTVTSAQKNPTAFYLCASSPRLIETQYFGPGTRLTVL.

V and J are TRBV6-5 and TRBJ1-2; D call uncertain. V was clipped by 8 bases and J by 3 bases, with 13 bases between them. Germline V gene lookup returns CDR1 MNHEY and CDR2 SVGAGI. This CDR3 has 13 residues. The CDR3 loop reads CASAYLGDYGYTF. The CDR3 nucleotides are TGTGCCAGCGCCTATCTGGGAGACTATGGCTACACCTTC.

This chain connects TRBV10-3 to TRBJ1-1; D not resolved. The germline V gene has CDR1 ENHRY and CDR2 SYGVKD. The CDR3 loop spans 11 amino acids. V gave up 7 bases and J gave up 0 bases, with 3 bases separating them. The CDR3 is CAITVNTEAFF. As DNA, the CDR3 is TGTGCCATCACTGTGAACACTGAAGCTTTCTTT.

As to this clone: The identical CDR3 is also encoded by other nucleotide sequences in the sample. J is TRBJ2-7 and V is TRBV12-3 or TRBV12-4; D remains ambiguous. The CDR3 totals 13 residues. V lost 3 bases and J 0 bases, leaving 6 bases between the germline ends. CDR3 bases: TGTGCCAGCAGTTTTGGCGGCTCCTACGAGCAGTACTTC. The encoded protein is CASSFGGSYEQYF.

The chain couples TRBV6-6 to TRBJ1-4; tentative D call: TRBD1 (5 bases). Germline V gene data show CDR1 as MNHNY and CDR2 as SVGAGI (reference sequence). The CDR3 has 11 residues. V lost 5 bases to trimming and J lost 14 bases, with 12 bases between them. CDR3 coding DNA: TGTGCCAGCAGTAATACAGGAAGGCTGTTTTTT. Translated, it gives CASSNTGRLFF.

The chain carries TRBV11-3 and TRBJ2-5; 7 nucleotides align to TRBD1. V was pared by 5 bases and J by 1 base, with 1 base of the junction left unmatched. Germline values: CDR1 SGHNT, CDR2 YENEEA. This CDR3 region has 13 residues. The chain's CDR3 is CASSRTGQETQYF. CDR3 DNA: TGTGCCAGCAGCCGGACAGGCCAAGAGACCCAGTACTTC.

This clone was counted once. This chain joins TRBV29-1 and TRBJ1-2; 10 nucleotides match TRBD1. Germline V gene lookup returns CDR1 SQVTM and CDR2 ANQGSEA. The ends lost 6 bases at V and 4 bases at J; junction bases unmatched: 8. The CDR3 is 14 residues long. CDR3 protein: CSVDQTGGVYGYTF. For the CDR3, the DNA is TGCAGCGTAGACCAGACAGGGGGCGTCTATGGCTACACCTTC.

This sequence joins TRBV18 and TRBJ1-4; 10 nucleotides line up with TRBD1. Trimming removed 3 bases from V and 3 bases from J; junction bases left unmatched: 1. The CDR3 length is 15 residues. CDR1 is KGHSH and CDR2 is LQKENI in the germline V gene. The CDR3 DNA reads TGTGCCAGCTCACCGGGACAGGGGTCTAATGAAAAACTGTTTTTT. Its translation: CASSPGQGSNEKLFF.

V is TRBV29-1 and J is TRBJ2-7, with a tentative D call TRBD1 (6 bases). V lost 7 bases, J lost 3 bases, and 19 bases lay in between. Per the germline V gene, CDR1 is SQVTM and CDR2 is ANQGSEA. The CDR3 sequence is 14 residues long. The CDR3 nucleotides read TGCAGCGATGCCCACCGGGACACGATCTACGAGCAGTACTTC. Amino acid sequence: CSDAHRDTIYEQYF.

The chain combines TRBV9 with TRBJ2-7; no definite D call. Germline CDR1 is SGDLS and CDR2 is YYNGEE. Trimming left V 1 base short and J 3 bases short, with 8 bases between. The CDR3 contains 13 residues. In nucleotides, the CDR3 is TGTGCCAGCAGCGTACAGGCCAACTACGAGCAGTACTTC. Amino acid sequence: CASSVQANYEQYF.

About this clone itself: An end of the junction differs from the germline gene, which may be a read error. The chain carries TRBV7-9 and TRBJ2-7; 9 bases are shared with TRBD1. Germline CDR1 reads SEHNR; CDR2 reads FQNEAQ (reference sequence). CDR3 size: 16 residues. CDR3: CASSLAPGQGFYEEYF. The CDR3 nucleotides are TGTGCCAGCAGCTTAGCACCGGGACAGGGATTCTACGAGGAGTACTTC.

This sequence joins TRBV19 and TRBJ2-7, with 8 bases fitting TRBD2. The J segment lost 3 bases and the V segment lost 6 bases, leaving 4 bases of the junction unmatched. CDR3 length equals 13 residues. Germline V gene lookup returns CDR1 LNHDA and CDR2 SQIVND (reference sequence). The CDR3 DNA reads as TGTGCCAGTAGGAGCGGGAGTGGCTACGAGCAGTACTTC. The encoded protein is CASRSGSGYEQYF.

The CDR3 nucleotides read TGTGCCAGCAGCTTAGTTGGTGGGGGCGTAGCAGTACAGTACTTC. It specifies CASSLVGGGVAVQYF. The chain has TRBV7-2 and TRBJ2-7; D perhaps matches TRBD1 (6 bases). The V end was cut by 1 base, the J end by 10 bases, with 20 bases between. CDR3 length: 15 residues. Germline V gives CDR1 SGHTA, CDR2 FQGNSA.

This chain uses TRBV3-1 (or the pseudogene TRBV3-2) with TRBJ2-7; 7 bases agree with TRBD2. The germline V gene encodes CDR1 LGHDT and CDR2 YNNKEL (reference sequence). V shed 2 bases and J 5 bases; nucleotides not matched to a gene: 9. This CDR3 comprises 15 residues. CDR3 in amino acids: CASSQRVGGIDEQYF. CDR3 nucleotides: TGTGCCAGCAGCCAAAGGGTGGGGGGGATCGACGAGCAGTACTTC.

This chain joins TRBV29-1 and TRBJ1-5; weak D call: TRBD1 (6 bases). The length of the CDR3 is 13 residues. The germline V and J ends were trimmed by 7 bases and 7 bases, with 17 bases remaining between them. CDR1 SQVTM and CDR2 ANQGSEA come from the germline V gene. CDR3 nucleotides: TGCAGCGCGGCGGGACAAGTGGGACAGCCCCAGCATTTT. It codes for CSAAGQVGQPQHF.

CDR3 loop: CASSPPPSGRVIDTQYF. CDR3 DNA sequence: TGCGCCAGCAGCCCGCCGCCTAGCGGGAGGGTGATAGATACGCAGTATTTT. This chain connects TRBV5-1 to TRBJ2-3, with TRBD2 matching 12 bases. Trimming cost V 4 bases and J 5 bases; bases outside gene matches: 11. Per the germline V gene, CDR1 is SGHRS and CDR2 is YFSETQ. This CDR3 spans 17 amino acids. Together with reference TRBV5-1 and TRBJ2-3, the CDR3 gives the full variable domain: KAGVTQTPRYLIKTRGQQVTLSCSPISGHRSVSWYQQTPGQGLQFLFEYFSETQRNKGNFPGRFSGRQFSNSRSEMNVSTLELGDSALYLCASSPPPSGRVIDTQYFGPGTRLTVL.

The chain links TRBV6-1 to TRBJ2-7, with 7 bases aligning to TRBD1. CDR3 length: 15 amino acids. Per germline, CDR1 MNHNS and CDR2 SASEGT. The junction had 4 bases not matched to a gene; V was cut back by 1 base and J by 1 base. CDR3 loop: CASSEVQGRSYEQYF. Written as DNA, the CDR3 is TGTGCCAGCAGTGAAGTACAGGGGAGATCCTACGAGCAGTACTTC.

The chain couples TRBV7-8 to TRBJ1-2, with 11 bases fitting TRBD1. The length of the CDR3 is 17 residues. CDR1 is SGHVS and CDR2 is FQNEAQ in the germline V gene. Losses at the gene ends were 5 bases for V and 3 bases for J; bases not matched to a gene: 11. The CDR3 region is CASSPRLPGQGDYGYTF. The CDR3 DNA sequence: TGTGCCAGCAGCCCCCGCCTCCCGGGACAGGGGGACTATGGCTACACCTTC.

This clone came up a few times. The chain is built from TRBV9 and TRBJ2-3, with 7 bases fitting TRBD2. CDR1 and CDR2 from the germline V gene are SGDLS and YYNGEE. CDR3 size: 15 residues. Losses at the gene ends were 0 bases for V and 1 base for J; bases not matched to a gene: 2. The CDR3 is CASSVVAGGTDTQYF. CDR3 bases: TGTGCCAGCAGCGTAGTCGCGGGGGGCACAGATACGCAGTATTTT.

The chain is built from TRBV20-1 and TRBJ1-1, with D perhaps matching TRBD1 (6 bases). Germline lookup yields CDR1 DFQATT and CDR2 SNEGSKA (reference sequence). The V end lost 3 bases, the J end lost 7 bases, and 9 bases lay between the germline ends. The CDR3 contains 11 residues. The DNA of the CDR3 is TGCAGTGCTAGTGGGGGCATTGAAGCTTTCTTT. It specifies CSASGGIEAFF.

This clone was found once. The chain combines TRBV2 with TRBJ2-1, with 16 bases identical to TRBD2. There are 17 residues in the CDR3. Germline-derived CDR1 and CDR2 are SNHLY and FYNNEI. V lost 10 bases, J lost 7 bases, and 13 bases stayed unmatched. The CDR3 spells CAKGTSGRGAKLNEQFF. In DNA form, the CDR3 reads TGTGCCAAGGGGACTAGCGGGAGGGGTGCTAAACTTAATGAGCAGTTCTTC. Based on the CDR3 plus reference TRBV2 and TRBJ2-1, the full variable domain is EPEVTQTPSHQVTQMGQEVILRCVPISNHLYFYWYRQILGQKVEFLVSFYNNEISEKSEIFDDQFSVERPDGSNFTLKIRSTKLEDSAMYFCAKGTSGRGAKLNEQFFGPGTRLTVL.

This rearrangement joins TRBV19 to TRBJ2-6; a possible D gene is TRBD1 (6 bases). Trimming stripped 6 bases from V and 2 bases from J, with 11 bases between. The length of the CDR3 is 15 residues. Germline values: CDR1 LNHDA, CDR2 SQIVND (reference sequence). In DNA, the CDR3 is TGTGCCAGTAGATCACAGGGTGCTGGGGCCAACGTCCTGACTTTC. Translated, it gives CASRSQGAGANVLTF. Full variable domain (missing parts from reference TRBV19 and TRBJ2-6): DGGITQSPKYLFRKEGQNVTLSCEQNLNHDAMYWYRQDPGQGLRLIYYSQIVNDFQKGDIAEGYSVSREKKESFPLTVTSAQKNPTAFYLCASRSQGAGANVLTFGAGSRLTVL.

This clone was counted a single time. The chain is built from TRBV6-5 and TRBJ2-1, with TRBD1 matching 7 bases. Looked up from germline, CDR1 is MNHEY and CDR2 is SVGAGI. There are 11 residues in the CDR3. After removal of 6 bases from V and 10 bases from J, the junction contained 3 bases not matched to a gene. The CDR3 sequence: CASRDRKEQFF. The DNA for the CDR3 is TGTGCCAGCAGGGACAGGAAAGAGCAGTTCTTC.

The chain is built from TRBV6-2 or TRBV6-3 and TRBJ2-4, with D possibly being TRBD1 (6 bases). The germline V and J ends were trimmed by 6 bases and 7 bases, with 25 bases remaining between them. This CDR3 has 17 residues. CDR1 is MNHEY, CDR2 SVGEGT, per germline. The CDR3 loop is CASSSLDRLNEGNIQYF. In nucleotides, the CDR3 is TGTGCCAGCAGCTCTCTCGACAGGCTAAACGAGGGGAACATTCAGTACTTC.

This chain joins TRBV20-1 and TRBJ1-1; no reliable D call. The V end lost 5 bases, the J end lost 1 base, and 5 bases lay between the germline ends. This CDR3 has 11 residues. CDR1 and CDR2 (germline): DFQATT, SNEGSKA (reference sequence). The CDR3 sequence: CSAARNTEAFF. The CDR3 nucleotides read TGCAGTGCTGCGCGGAACACTGAAGCTTTCTTT.